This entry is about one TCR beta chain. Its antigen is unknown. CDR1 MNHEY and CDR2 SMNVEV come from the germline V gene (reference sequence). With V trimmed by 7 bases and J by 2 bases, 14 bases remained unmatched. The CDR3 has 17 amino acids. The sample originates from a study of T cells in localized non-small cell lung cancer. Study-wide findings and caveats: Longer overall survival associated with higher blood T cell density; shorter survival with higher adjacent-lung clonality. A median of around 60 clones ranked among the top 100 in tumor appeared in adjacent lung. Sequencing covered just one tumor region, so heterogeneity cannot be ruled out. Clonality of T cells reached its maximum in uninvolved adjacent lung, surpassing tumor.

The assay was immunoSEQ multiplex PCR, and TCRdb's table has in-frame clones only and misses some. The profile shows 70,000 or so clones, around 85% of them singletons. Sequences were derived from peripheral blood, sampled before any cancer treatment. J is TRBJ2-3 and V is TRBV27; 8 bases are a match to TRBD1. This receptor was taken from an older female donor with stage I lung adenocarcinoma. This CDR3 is CASTLRWDRTPTDTQYF. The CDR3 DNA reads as TGTGCCAGCACTCTCCGATGGGACAGGACTCCCACAGATACGCAGTATTTT.